A selection of T cell receptor beta chains follows, all from one sample in a study of T cell responses to AZD1222 COVID-19 vaccine. The assay was immunoSEQ multiplex PCR, and TCRdb's table has in-frame clones only and misses some. Here the sample spans roughly 180,000 clones, 90% being singletons. Sequenced here: peripheral blood, sampled on day 0 of AZD1222 vaccination. The receptors were gathered from an adult in good health. Each CDR3 is given with its conserved first and last residue. Each record gives: J gene, V gene, CDR3 length, CDR3 protein.

J: TRBJ2-5
V: TRBV3-1/TRBV3-2
length: 12
CDR3: CASSQAMETQYF

J: TRBJ1-1
V: TRBV27
length: 18
CDR3: CASRPTLGQGMGSTEAFF

J: TRBJ2-5
V: TRBV7-2
length: 15
CDR3: CASSFQRGAGETQYF

J: TRBJ2-1
V: TRBV2
length: 12
CDR3: CASSPWGSEQFF

J: TRBJ2-5
V: TRBV5-4
length: 15
CDR3: CASSLRDSLVETQYF

J: TRBJ1-2
V: TRBV5-1
length: 15
CDR3: CASSLLLDRSYGYTF

J: TRBJ2-7
V: TRBV9
length: 12
CDR3: CASSLNSYEQYF

J: TRBJ2-1
V: TRBV27
length: 17
CDR3: CASPPGLAGGGWDEQFF

J: TRBJ2-7
V: TRBV3-1/TRBV3-2
length: 14
CDR3: CASSQGPGLYEQYF

J: TRBJ1-2
V: TRBV19
length: 17
CDR3: CASSPLGQAQTSYGYTF

J: TRBJ2-7
V: TRBV10-1
length: 17
CDR3: CASSEVGQLRRPYEQYF

J: TRBJ1-1
V: TRBV7-3
length: 13
CDR3: CASSLSRNTEAFF

J: TRBJ2-7
V: TRBV1
length: 16
CDR3: CTSSQDRASGGGEQYF

J: TRBJ2-3
V: TRBV6-6
length: 15
CDR3: CASKRDRDHTDTQYF

J: TRBJ2-5
V: TRBV7-7
length: 19
CDR3: CASSLEVWAGDTWDQTQYF

J: TRBJ1-1
V: TRBV14
length: 14
CDR3: CASSQATGALKAFF

J: TRBJ2-1
V: TRBV7-9
length: 18
CDR3: CASSHTGTGAGSYNEQFF

J: TRBJ1-2
V: TRBV7-9
length: 14
CDR3: CASSLGGRQYGYTF

J: TRBJ1-2
V: TRBV2
length: 11
CDR3: CATSGIIGYTF

J: TRBJ1-6
V: TRBV9
length: 14
CDR3: CASSVATGNSPLHF

J: TRBJ2-2
V: TRBV6-5
length: 15
CDR3: CASRKAGGRPGELFF